These 30 T cell receptor beta chains were all obtained from the same sample, sequenced in a study of human T cells and chemical hapten exposure. TCRdb itself ran the RACE reads through MiXCR, one entry per CDR3 protein. Of fewer than 500,000 distinct CDR3 sequences listed, 4.8% are singletons. The time point is: patch test 1, 2 weeks after DPC sensitization. The treatment denotes: therapeutic diphenylcyclopropenone sensitization with weekly scalp DPC. The material sequenced was whole blood, taken in connection with sensitization to the hapten diphenylcyclopropenone (DPC). The receptors stem from a woman in her fifties or sixties with alopecia areata. Some clones in this sample may be carry-over from other donors' samples.

This clonotype was seen more than once but under ten times. The chain recombines TRBV6-5 with TRBJ2-5, with TRBD2 matching 14 bases. CDR1 and CDR2 from the germline V gene are MNHEY and SVGAGI. J lost 5 bases, V lost 8 bases, and 10 bases had no gene match. The CDR3 is 16 amino acids. CDR3 region: CASGSPGLAGAETQYF. CDR3 sequence (DNA): TGTGCCAGCGGATCTCCGGGACTAGCGGGGGCGGAGACCCAGTACTTC.

In this sample, this clonotype turned up many times. This chain joins TRBV12-3 or TRBV12-4 and TRBJ1-2; maybe TRBD1 (6 bases). The CDR3 totals 14 residues. V lost 3 bases and J lost 3, with 11 bases in between. The CDR3 protein is CASSFQGIHYGYTF. The CDR3 DNA is TGTGCCAGCAGTTTCCAGGGGATTCACTATGGCTACACCTTC.

The chain joins TRBV4-2 to TRBJ1-1; D not resolved. Trimming took 0 bases from V and 1 from J, leaving 9 bases between them. Germline V CDR1 and CDR2: LGHNA, YNFKEQ. CDR3 length equals 15 residues. CDR3 residues: CASSQDLRGNTEAFF. CDR3 DNA sequence: TGTGCCAGCAGCCAAGATCTTAGAGGGAACACTGAAGCTTTCTTT.

This clonotype was observed many times. This chain connects TRBV7-2 to TRBJ2-3; D is unresolved. Germline CDR1 reads SGHTA; CDR2 reads FQGNSA. This CDR3 region has 14 residues. V lost 4 bases and J lost 4, with 12 bases in between. CDR3 amino acids: CASSSLYSSDTQYF. CDR3 nucleotide sequence: TGTGCCAGCAGCTCCCTCTACTCTTCAGATACGCAGTATTTT. Full variable domain (rest looked up from reference TRBV7-2 and TRBJ2-3): GAGVSQSPSNKVTEKGKDVELRCDPISGHTALYWYRQSLGQGLEFLIYFQGNSAPDKSGLPSDRFSAERTGGSVSTLTIQRTQQEDSAVYLCASSSLYSSDTQYFGPGTRLTVL.

The J gene is TRBJ2-1, the V gene TRBV11-2; TRBD2 matches 11 bases. The CDR3 length is 16 residues. The V segment lost 6 bases and the J segment 0 bases; nucleotides outside the gene matches: 4. CDR1 and CDR2 from the germline V gene are SGHAT and FQNNGV. The CDR3 protein is CASRHSGRVSYNEQFF. CDR3 DNA sequence: TGTGCCAGCAGACATAGCGGGAGGGTCTCCTACAATGAGCAGTTCTTC.

This chain uses TRBV6-6 with TRBJ2-3; D may match TRBD1 or TRBD2 (6 bases each). The CDR3 extends over 15 amino acids. Trimming cost V 5 bases and J 2 bases, with 14 bases left between them. In germline, CDR1 is MNHNY, CDR2 SVGAGI (reference sequence). The CDR3 is CASSLYPGATDTQYF. In DNA form, the CDR3 reads TGTGCCAGCAGTCTCTACCCGGGGGCCACAGATACGCAGTATTTT.

This clonotype was found many times. J is TRBJ2-7 and V is TRBV6-5, with unresolved D. The CDR3 covers 14 residues. Trimming pared 5 bases from V and 0 bases from J, leaving 11 bases between. CDR1 is MNHEY and CDR2 is SVGAGI in the germline V gene. In DNA form, the CDR3 reads TGTGCCAGCAGTCCTAGGTTTTCCTCCTACGAGCAGTACTTC. Protein sequence: CASSPRFSSYEQYF.

The chain employs TRBV6-5 and TRBJ1-4; TRBD1 matches at 9 bases. The V gene end was trimmed by 5 bases and the J gene end by 6 bases; junction bases not matched to a gene: 7. Germline V gene data show CDR1 as MNHEY and CDR2 as SVGAGI. The CDR3 covers 15 residues. The CDR3 loop reads CASSLGQGQDEKLFF. For the CDR3, the DNA is TGTGCCAGCAGTCTCGGACAGGGGCAGGATGAAAAACTGTTTTTT.

This clonotype showed up many times. The genes are TRBV27 and TRBJ1-2; D unresolved. This CDR3 has 12 amino acids. Germline V gene sequence: CDR1 MNHEY, CDR2 SMNVEV (reference sequence). V lost 6 bases to trimming and J lost 2 bases, with 7 bases between them. In DNA, the CDR3 is TGTGCCAGCAGGCAGGTGAACTATGGCTACACCTTC. Protein sequence: CASRQVNYGYTF.

This clonotype was detected many times. This sequence joins TRBV7-2 and TRBJ2-1, with unresolved D. V gave up 4 bases and J gave up 3 bases, with 7 bases separating them. The CDR3 is 13 residues long. CDR1 SGHTA and CDR2 FQGNSA come from the germline V gene. In DNA, the CDR3 is TGTGCCAGCAGCTCCGACCGCTACAATGAGCAGTTCTTC. Its translation is CASSSDRYNEQFF.

The J gene is TRBJ1-6, the V gene TRBV20-1, with a tentative D call TRBD1 (6 bases). Germline V lookup: CDR1 DFQATT, CDR2 SNEGSKA (reference sequence). V dropped 0 bases and J dropped 1 base, with 13 bases sitting between them. The CDR3 is 17 amino acids. The CDR3 loop reads CSARDQTGWSYNSPLHF. The DNA for the CDR3 is TGCAGTGCTAGAGATCAAACAGGGTGGTCCTATAATTCACCCCTCCACTTT.

The V call is TRBV2, the J call TRBJ2-2, with no clear D. The CDR3 loop spans 13 amino acids. Per germline, CDR1 SNHLY and CDR2 FYNNEI. Trimming removed 6 bases from V and 9 bases from J, with 14 bases in between. For the CDR3, the DNA is TGTGCCAGCAGCTCCGACCTGCGCCGGGAGCTGTTTTTT. As protein: CASSSDLRRELFF.

In its sample, this clonotype was seen many times. The chain recombines TRBV29-1 with TRBJ2-1; unclear D gene. This CDR3 is built from 14 residues. Trimming pared 4 bases from V and 6 bases from J, leaving 16 bases between. Per germline, CDR1 SQVTM and CDR2 ANQGSEA. CDR3 residues: CSVGQMLKGNEQFF. The CDR3 nucleotides are TGCAGCGTTGGCCAAATGCTGAAGGGCAATGAGCAGTTCTTC.

This clonotype has at least ten counts. The gene calls are TRBV6-6 and TRBJ1-5; weak D call: TRBD1 (6 bases). This CDR3 spans 17 amino acids. Germline CDR1 MNHNY, CDR2 SVGAGI (reference sequence). Trimming took off 1 base at V and 1 base at J, with 14 bases between the two ends. Written as DNA, the CDR3 is TGTGCCAGCAGTTACTTGGCAGGGGCTCGGAGCAATCAGCCCCAGCATTTT. This sequence encodes CASSYLAGARSNQPQHF.

This clonotype was seen at least ten times. The CDR3 DNA reads TGTGCCAGCAGTTTGAACAGGGCCACTGAAGCTTTCTTT. Translated, it gives CASSLNRATEAFF. The rearrangement joins TRBV27 to TRBJ1-1; TRBD1 might be the D (6 bases). The CDR3 loop spans 13 amino acids. Germline loops: CDR1 MNHEY, CDR2 SMNVEV (reference sequence). With 3 bases removed from V and 4 bases from J, the gap between germline ends came to 9 bases.

This clonotype was picked up many times. This rearrangement joins TRBV28 to TRBJ2-5; 8 nucleotides agree with TRBD2. Germline V CDR1 and CDR2: MDHEN, SYDVKM. The CDR3 has 13 amino acids. V lost 4 bases to trimming and J lost 5 bases; unmatched junction nucleotides: 3. CDR3 coding DNA: TGTGCCAGCAGTTCGGGGGGGATGGAGACCCAGTACTTC. This codes for CASSSGGMETQYF.

The V call is TRBV28, the J call TRBJ2-5; TRBD2 is a possible D gene (6 bases). Trimming removed 10 bases from V and 11 bases from J, with 14 bases in between. The CDR3 loop spans 10 amino acids. CDR1 MDHEN and CDR2 SYDVKM come from the germline V gene. The CDR3 sequence is CATWRERQYF. CDR3 DNA: TGTGCCACTTGGAGGGAGCGACAGTACTTC.

In its sample, this clonotype was seen many times. The V and J genes are TRBV5-1 and TRBJ2-7; TRBD2 is a possible D gene (6 bases). The CDR3 loop spans 14 amino acids. Germline CDR1 is SGHRS and CDR2 is YFSETQ. Trimming took 7 bases from V and 3 from J, leaving 17 bases between them. The CDR3 reads CASGAGPSGYEQYF. The DNA for the CDR3 is TGCGCCAGCGGGGCGGGGCCCTCCGGCTACGAGCAGTACTTC.

There are many counts of this clonotype. This chain links TRBV6-2 or TRBV6-3 with TRBJ2-1; perhaps D is TRBD1 or TRBD2 (5 bases each). This CDR3 comprises 15 residues. The germline gives CDR1 MNHEY, CDR2 SVGEGT. Trimming took 1 base from V and 7 from J, leaving 14 bases between them. The CDR3: CASSYYGTAGNEQFF. CDR3 DNA sequence: TGTGCCAGCAGTTACTACGGGACGGCAGGAAATGAGCAGTTCTTC.

This clonotype was recorded at least ten times. The chain uses TRBV7-2 and TRBJ2-7; no reliable D call. V gave up 7 bases and J gave up 0 bases, with 10 bases separating them. In germline, CDR1 is SGHTA, CDR2 FQGNSA. CDR3 length: 13 residues. The CDR3 reads CASTPLTSYEQYF. The CDR3 DNA follows: TGTGCCAGCACCCCTCTGACCTCCTACGAGCAGTACTTC.

At least ten counts were recorded for this clonotype. The V and J genes are TRBV6-5 and TRBJ2-1; 8 bases match TRBD2. The CDR3 sequence is 15 residues long. Germline CDR1 MNHEY, CDR2 SVGAGI. V lost 2 bases to trimming and J lost 7 bases; unmatched junction nucleotides: 7. CDR3 sequence (DNA): TGTGCCAGCAGTTACGGTCAGGGCGGGAGGAATGAGCAGTTCTTC. Translated: CASSYGQGGRNEQFF.

This clonotype was observed many times. J is TRBJ1-2 and V is TRBV5-6, with D uncertain. Trimming stripped 4 bases from V and 2 bases from J, with 12 bases between. The germline gives CDR1 SGHDT, CDR2 YYEEEE. The CDR3 sequence is 14 residues long. The CDR3 sequence: CASSPGWGNYGYTF. DNA of the CDR3: TGTGCCAGCAGCCCAGGTTGGGGAAACTATGGCTACACCTTC.

This clonotype was detected many times. The rearrangement uses TRBV7-2 and TRBJ2-1; D is unclear. Germline CDR1 and CDR2: SGHTA and FQGNSA. This CDR3 is 14 amino acids long. The ends were cut back, 5 bases at V and 7 bases at J, with 15 bases in the middle. The CDR3 DNA reads TGTGCCAGCAGCCGAACCTACAGTTTGAATGAGCAGTTCTTC. Amino acid sequence: CASSRTYSLNEQFF.

V and J are TRBV5-4 and TRBJ2-2, with D perhaps given as TRBD1 or TRBD2 (6 bases each). The CDR3 runs to 17 residues. V dropped 5 bases and J dropped 2 bases, with 19 bases sitting between them. Germline values: CDR1 SGHNT, CDR2 YYREEE (reference sequence). The CDR3 nucleotides read TGTGCCAGCAGTGCCGGCAGGAGGGGGGTTAACACCGGGGAGCTGTTTTTT. It encodes CASSAGRRGVNTGELFF. The full variable domain, in which reference TRBV5-4 and TRBJ2-2 provide the parts outside the CDR3, is ETGVTQSPTHLIKTRGQQVTLRCSSQSGHNTVSWYQQALGQGPQFIFQYYREEENGRGNFPPRFSGLQFPNYSSELNVNALELDDSALYLCASSAGRRGVNTGELFFGEGSRLTVL.

In its sample, this clonotype was seen many times. The CDR3 bases are TGTGCCAGCAGCCCGCGTAGAGGCGGGGGATCCTACAATGAGCAGTTCTTC. Protein: CASSPRRGGGSYNEQFF. The chain combines TRBV7-8 with TRBJ2-1, with 7 positions matching TRBD2. CDR1 is SGHVS and CDR2 is FQNEAQ in the germline V gene. Trimming at V came to 5 bases and at J to 1 base, leaving 11 bases not matched to a gene. The CDR3 is 17 amino acids.

This clonotype was recorded a few times. This rearrangement joins TRBV2 to TRBJ2-7; D gene uncertain. The length of the CDR3 is 13 residues. The V gene lost 8 bases and the J gene lost 1 base, with 12 bases spanning the gap. The V gene's germline CDR1 is SNHLY and CDR2 FYNNEI. In DNA form, the CDR3 reads TGTGCCAGCGTGAGTCAGCTTTCCTACGAGCAGTACTTC. This gives the protein CASVSQLSYEQYF.

This clonotype was seen more than once but under ten times. The chain employs TRBV5-6 and TRBJ1-2; unclear D gene. Trimming removed 5 bases from V and 10 bases from J, with 12 bases in between. The germline gives CDR1 SGHDT, CDR2 YYEEEE. The CDR3 contains 11 residues. The DNA for the CDR3 is TGTGCCAGCAGGAGGTATGATGACTACACCTTC. Amino acid sequence: CASRRYDDYTF. The variable domain in full, completed from reference TRBV5-6 and TRBJ1-2, reads DAGVTQSPTHLIKTRGQQVTLRCSPKSGHDTVSWYQQALGQGPQFIFQYYEEEERQRGNFPDRFSGHQFPNYSSELNVNALLLGDSALYLCASRRYDDYTFGSGTRLTVV.

This clonotype has a count of ten or more. This chain connects TRBV7-9 to TRBJ2-5, with 7 bases matching TRBD2. The CDR3 consists of 15 residues. Germline trimming cut 2 bases from V and 1 base from J; bases unmatched to any gene: 4. Per germline, CDR1 SEHNR and CDR2 FQNEAQ (reference sequence). In DNA, the CDR3 is TGTGCCAGCAGCTTACGGGGGGACCTCCAAGAGACCCAGTACTTC. Protein product: CASSLRGDLQETQYF.

The chain joins TRBV20-1 to TRBJ1-1; D not certain. The germline CDR1 and CDR2 sequences are DFQATT and SNEGSKA (reference sequence). This CDR3 contains 14 residues. V lost 5 bases to trimming and J lost 2 bases, with 15 bases between them. The CDR3 DNA sequence: TGCAGTGCTGACATGGGAGGGATAAACACTGAAGCTTTCTTT. Translated: CSADMGGINTEAFF.

This chain uses TRBV11-2 with TRBJ2-1, with 7 bases identical to TRBD1. This CDR3 has 13 amino acids. The germline gives CDR1 SGHAT, CDR2 FQNNGV. The trim removed 4 bases at V and 8 bases at J, leaving 5 bases unmatched. In DNA, the CDR3 is TGTGCCAGCAGCTACGACAGGGTCCATGAGCAGTTCTTC. It specifies CASSYDRVHEQFF.